The 30 T cell receptor beta chains in this list originate from one sample, sequenced in a study of T cells in Graves' hyperthyroidism and ophthalmopathy. Researchers took RNA transcripts and amplified the TCR beta CDR3 regions from them. HTBI primers were the set used in a first-round RT-PCR of the TCR CDR3. TCRdb re-called the multiplex PCR reads with MiXCR, one entry per CDR3 protein. The sample lists around 300,000 distinct CDR3 sequences, roughly 19% occurring once. The sample taken for sequencing was blood. These receptors all come from a man aged 50 to 59 with Graves' ophthalmopathy.

The chain is built from TRBV9 and TRBJ1-1; D is unclear. Germline V CDR1 and CDR2: SGDLS, YYNGEE. Trimming left V 0 bases short and J 0 bases short, with 3 bases between. CDR3 length: 13 residues. The CDR3 protein is CASSVVVNTEAFF. As DNA, the CDR3 is TGTGCCAGCAGCGTAGTCGTGAACACTGAAGCTTTCTTT.

This clonotype was seen once. This could be a read error, since a much larger clone is one nucleotide away. V usage is TRBV5-1 and J usage is TRBJ2-7, with TRBD2 identical over 8 bases. V was pared by 2 bases and J by 5 bases, with 9 bases of the junction left unmatched. Germline CDR1 reads SGHRS; CDR2 reads YFSETQ. CDR3 length: 15 residues. The CDR3 DNA reads TGCGCCAGCAGCTTACCAGCGGGAGAAGCCCACGAGCAGTACTTC. It is translated as CASSLPAGEAHEQYF.

This clonotype was counted at least ten times. V usage is TRBV20-1 and J usage is TRBJ2-1; 8 bases are a match to TRBD2. The CDR3 is 13 amino acids. Trimming took 3 bases from V and 6 from J; bases not matched to a gene: 4. CDR1 and CDR2 (germline): DFQATT, SNEGSKA (reference sequence). The CDR3 region is CSASGTSVNEQFF. CDR3 coding DNA: TGCAGTGCTAGCGGGACTAGTGTCAATGAGCAGTTCTTC.

This sequence joins TRBV28 and TRBJ2-1; D is possibly TRBD2 (5 bases). The CDR3 sequence is 17 residues long. V lost 3 bases and J 4 bases, leaving 19 bases between the germline ends. Germline CDR1 reads MDHEN; CDR2 reads SYDVKM. This CDR3 reads CASSLPPSLYRYNEQFF. CDR3 nucleotides: TGTGCCAGCAGTTTGCCGCCTAGCCTTTATAGATACAATGAGCAGTTCTTC.

This clonotype was detected a few times. The chain joins TRBV5-1 to TRBJ1-1; TRBD1 might be the D (5 bases). The CDR3 contains 14 residues. Germline loops: CDR1 SGHRS, CDR2 YFSETQ. The V and J ends lost 4 bases and 0 bases respectively, with 10 bases between them. This CDR3 reads CASSAGTLNTEAFF. CDR3 nucleotides: TGCGCCAGCAGCGCCGGGACCCTGAACACTGAAGCTTTCTTT.

This clonotype was recorded once. The chain carries TRBV6-2 or TRBV6-3 and TRBJ2-1; D uncertain. Per germline, CDR1 MNHEY and CDR2 SVGEGT. The CDR3 has 12 residues. Trimming stripped 5 bases from V and 5 bases from J, with 7 bases between. CDR3 nucleotide sequence: TGTGCCAGCAGTGCCCCGAACAATGAGCAGTTCTTC. This gives the protein CASSAPNNEQFF.

The V gene is TRBV5-1, the J gene TRBJ2-7, with D tentatively TRBD2 (6 bases). Germline V CDR1 and CDR2: SGHRS, YFSETQ. There are 12 residues in the CDR3. Trimming pared 0 bases from V and 7 bases from J, leaving 8 bases between. CDR3 DNA sequence: TGCGCCAGCAGCTTGGCCGGGAGAGAGCAGTACTTC. This gives the protein CASSLAGREQYF. The variable domain in full, with the rest retrieved from reference TRBV5-1 and TRBJ2-7, is KAGVTQTPRYLIKTRGQQVTLSCSPISGHRSVSWYQQTPGQGLQFLFEYFSETQRNKGNFPGRFSGRQFSNSRSEMNVSTLELGDSALYLCASSLAGREQYFGPGTRLTVT.

This clonotype was seen a few times. V usage is TRBV11-1 and J usage is TRBJ1-3, with no clear D. Germline CDR1 and CDR2: SGHAT and FQDESV (reference sequence). V was clipped by 5 bases and J by 0 bases, with 14 bases between them. This CDR3 contains 16 residues. The CDR3 spells CASSRLDRVSGNTIYF. DNA of the CDR3: TGTGCCAGCAGCCGACTCGACCGAGTCTCTGGAAACACCATATATTTT. The whole variable domain, filled in from reference TRBV11-1 and TRBJ1-3, reads EAEVAQSPRYKITEKSQAVAFWCDPISGHATLYWYRQILGQGPELLVQFQDESVVDDSQLPKDRFSAERLKGVDSTLKIQPAELGDSAMYLCASSRLDRVSGNTIYFGEGSWLTVV.

This clonotype was seen more than once but under ten times. V usage is TRBV20-1 and J usage is TRBJ2-1; 7 bases agree with TRBD1. The length of the CDR3 is 15 residues. V trimming: 4 bases; J trimming: 7 bases; junction bases outside the gene matches: 13. The germline gives CDR1 DFQATT, CDR2 SNEGSKA (reference sequence). CDR3 sequence: CSAKFGGARGNEQFF. The CDR3 DNA sequence: TGCAGTGCTAAATTTGGCGGAGCCAGGGGGAATGAGCAGTTCTTC.

This clonotype came up many times. V is TRBV27 and J is TRBJ2-1, with D perhaps matching TRBD1 (6 bases). Per germline, CDR1 MNHEY and CDR2 SMNVEV (reference sequence). Trimming took 5 bases from V and 3 from J, leaving 20 bases between them. The CDR3 totals 17 residues. The DNA for the CDR3 is TGTGCCAGCAGTCCCCATCAGATACAGGGTAACTACAATGAGCAGTTCTTC. Amino acids: CASSPHQIQGNYNEQFF.

The sample holds many counts of this clonotype. This sequence joins TRBV28 and TRBJ1-6; D gene ambiguous. The CDR3 has 15 residues. CDR1 is MDHEN, CDR2 SYDVKM, per germline. Trimming stripped 6 bases from V and 7 bases from J, with 16 bases between. Here the CDR3 DNA reads TGTGCCAGCAGCTTTTACGGGAATGGGAATTCACCCCTCCACTTT. This codes for CASSFYGNGNSPLHF.

This chain uses TRBV28 with TRBJ2-7, with D possibly TRBD1 on 5 matching bases. The CDR3 spans 13 residues. The V end lost 7 bases, the J end lost 4 bases, and 14 bases lay between the germline ends. Germline V gene data show CDR1 as MDHEN and CDR2 as SYDVKM. CDR3 in amino acids: CASTEPQGYEQYF. Written as DNA, the CDR3 is TGTGCCAGCACCGAACCTCAGGGATACGAGCAGTACTTC.

The chain recombines TRBV20-1 with TRBJ2-5, with 12 bases that match TRBD1. The CDR3 is 15 residues long. Germline-derived CDR1 and CDR2 are DFQATT and SNEGSKA (reference sequence). The junction had 6 bases not matched to a gene; V was cut back by 2 bases and J by 5 bases. The CDR3 nucleotides read TGCAGTGCTAGAACCGGGACAGGGGGCTGGGAGACCCAGTACTTC. Its translation: CSARTGTGGWETQYF.

The chain is built from TRBV9 and TRBJ2-7; D uncertain. The CDR3 contains 15 residues. V was clipped by 0 bases and J by 0 bases, with 10 bases between them. CDR1 and CDR2 (germline): SGDLS, YYNGEE. In nucleotides, the CDR3 is TGTGCCAGCAGCGTAGGTGACGTCCTCTCCTACGAGCAGTACTTC. This gives the protein CASSVGDVLSYEQYF.

In its sample, this clonotype was seen many times. The chain carries TRBV20-1 and TRBJ2-7; 13 nucleotides agree with TRBD2. Unmatched junction bases numbered 10, after V lost 6 bases and J lost 5 bases. This CDR3 contains 15 residues. Germline values: CDR1 DFQATT, CDR2 SNEGSKA (reference sequence). The CDR3 nucleotides are TGCAGTGCCCAACCACTAGCGGGAGGGCCCCACGAGCAGTACTTC. The encoded protein is CSAQPLAGGPHEQYF.

The chain is built from TRBV25-1 and TRBJ2-5; 8 bases fit TRBD1. Germline values: CDR1 MGHDK, CDR2 SYGVNS. V dropped 3 bases and J dropped 3; count of bases not matched to a gene: 6. The CDR3 is made up of 15 amino acids. This CDR3 is CASSEPGGWEETQYF. CDR3 DNA: TGTGCCAGCAGTGAGCCAGGGGGCTGGGAAGAGACCCAGTACTTC.

V is TRBV30 and J is TRBJ1-3, with a possible D match to TRBD1 (5 bases). CDR1 is GTSNPN and CDR2 is SVGIG in the germline V gene (reference sequence). The CDR3 is 14 amino acids. V shed 0 bases and J shed 3 bases, with 9 bases lying between them. The CDR3 nucleotides read TGTGCCTGGAGTGTGCTGGACATTGGAAACACCATATATTTT. Its translation: CAWSVLDIGNTIYF.

The chain is built from TRBV27 and TRBJ1-2; D possibly corresponds to TRBD1 (5 bases). The germline gives CDR1 MNHEY, CDR2 SMNVEV (reference sequence). Trimming removed 9 bases at V and 10 bases at J, with 12 bases between. This CDR3 comprises 10 residues. In DNA, the CDR3 is TGTGCCAGTTGGGGGGTTGTCTACACCTTC. This translates into CASWGVVYTF.

This clonotype was seen ten or more times. The chain employs TRBV27 and TRBJ1-5; no clear D. The V end lost 3 bases, the J end lost 3 bases, and 6 bases lay between the germline ends. The CDR3 extends over 13 amino acids. The germline V gene has CDR1 MNHEY and CDR2 SMNVEV (reference sequence). Here the CDR3 reads CASSLGTNQPQHF. CDR3 nucleotide sequence: TGTGCCAGCAGTTTGGGAACCAATCAGCCCCAGCATTTT.

The CDR3 nucleotides are TGTGCCAGCAGTGACAGGCCTCAAAACACCATATATTTT. Its translation: CASSDRPQNTIYF. The chain links TRBV6-1 to TRBJ1-3; D is uncertain. Trimming left V 3 bases short and J 6 bases short, with 9 bases between. The CDR3 is made up of 13 amino acids. CDR1 is MNHNS and CDR2 is SASEGT in the germline V gene.

CDR3 in amino acids: CASSKTDSNYGYTF. CDR3 in DNA: TGTGCCAGCAGCAAGACAGATTCCAACTATGGCTACACCTTC. The chain links TRBV9 to TRBJ1-2, with TRBD1 as a possible D gene (5 bases). The CDR3 totals 14 residues. V lost 4 bases and J lost 2, with 12 bases in between. Germline V lookup: CDR1 SGDLS, CDR2 YYNGEE. The full variable domain, completed using reference TRBV9 and TRBJ1-2, is DSGVTQTPKHLITATGQRVTLRCSPRSGDLSVYWYQQSLDQGLQFLIQYYNGEERAKGNILERFSAQQFPDLHSELNLSSLELGDSALYFCASSKTDSNYGYTFGSGTRLTVV.

Only a few counts were recorded for this clonotype. Compared with germline, one end of the junction differs, possibly owing to a read error. The V gene is TRBV2, the J gene TRBJ1-1; D uncertain. The CDR3 has 14 amino acids. From germline, CDR1 is SNHLY and CDR2 FYNNEI. CDR3 sequence reads: CASNHNKDYSEASF. The CDR3 nucleotides are TGTGCCAGCAACCACAATAAGGATTATTCTGAAGCTTCCTTT.

This clonotype was seen a few times. This sequence joins TRBV6-1 and TRBJ1-4; D gene uncertain. Germline values: CDR1 MNHNS, CDR2 SASEGT. V lost 5 bases, J lost 0 bases, and 16 bases lay in between. CDR3 length: 17 residues. CDR3 nucleotides: TGTGCCAGCAGTTGGAATATGTTGCACGCAACTAATGAAAAACTGTTTTTT. This codes for CASSWNMLHATNEKLFF.

This clonotype was detected many times. CDR3 in DNA: TGTGCCAGCAGCCGCGGGACAGGAAACACTGAAGCTTTCTTT. It specifies CASSRGTGNTEAFF. This chain uses TRBV11-2 with TRBJ1-1, with 8 bases identical to TRBD1. The V gene end was trimmed by 5 bases and the J gene end by 2 bases; junction bases not matched to a gene: 4. The CDR3 is made up of 14 amino acids. The germline gives CDR1 SGHAT, CDR2 FQNNGV.

This clonotype appeared many times. The chain joins TRBV27 to TRBJ1-4, with TRBD1 identical over 7 bases. V lost 0 bases to trimming and J lost 6 bases; unmatched junction nucleotides: 4. The CDR3 loop spans 15 amino acids. CDR1 MNHEY and CDR2 SMNVEV come from the germline V gene (reference sequence). CDR3 nucleotides: TGTGCCAGCAGTTTATCGGGGACAGACGATGAAAAACTGTTTTTT. Translation: CASSLSGTDDEKLFF. Supplemented by reference TRBV27 and TRBJ1-4, the full variable domain reads EAQVTQNPRYLITVTGKKLTVTCSQNMNHEYMSWYRQDPGLGLRQIYYSMNVEVTDKGDVPEGYKVSRKEKRNFPLILESPSPNQTSLYFCASSLSGTDDEKLFFGSGTQLSVL.

The genes are TRBV6-5 and TRBJ1-2, with D perhaps TRBD1 (6 bases). Trimming took 1 base from V and 6 from J, leaving 12 bases between them. The CDR3 is 14 residues long. CDR1 and CDR2 (germline): MNHEY, SVGAGI. The CDR3 coding sequence is TGTGCCAGCAGTTACTTCGGACAGAACAATGGCTACACCTTC. Translating gives CASSYFGQNNGYTF.

This clonotype occurred many times. This chain links TRBV2 with TRBJ1-1; D may be TRBD1 (6 bases). Germline loops: CDR1 SNHLY, CDR2 FYNNEI. This CDR3 has 13 amino acids. Deletions cut 10 bases from V and 8 bases from J, with 20 bases between. CDR3 nucleotides: TGTGCCACCCTTCCGGACAGAACCTCAGAAGCTTTCTTT. Its protein is CATLPDRTSEAFF.

Ten or more counts support this clonotype. This chain connects TRBV9 to TRBJ2-1; 11 nucleotides agree with TRBD2. The CDR3 is made up of 15 amino acids. V trimming: 7 bases; J trimming: 5 bases; junction bases outside the gene matches: 8. CDR1 is SGDLS, CDR2 YYNGEE, per germline. Here the CDR3 reads CASAPLGLADNEQFF. The CDR3 bases are TGTGCCAGCGCTCCTCTGGGACTAGCGGACAATGAGCAGTTCTTC.

Comments on this clonotype: The CDR3 ends on some other residue instead of the conserved phenylalanine or tryptophan, so this is likely a read error. The chain has TRBV28 and TRBJ2-1; D is uncertain. CDR1 is MDHEN and CDR2 is SYDVKM in the germline V gene. The CDR3 extends over 15 amino acids. The CDR3 here is CASSLVTNSHNEQFL. Here the CDR3 DNA reads TGTGCCAGCAGTTTAGTAACCAACTCCCACAATGAGCAGTTCCTC.

This clonotype was observed a few times. A read error may produce the germline difference seen at one junction end. The rearrangement links TRBV3-1 to TRBJ1-4; D unclear. This CDR3 has 14 residues. The germline V gene has CDR1 LGHDT and CDR2 YNNKEL (reference sequence). The DNA for the CDR3 is TGTACCAGCAGCCACTCGGACCATAATGAAAAACTGTTTTTT. This gives the protein CTSSHSDHNEKLFF.